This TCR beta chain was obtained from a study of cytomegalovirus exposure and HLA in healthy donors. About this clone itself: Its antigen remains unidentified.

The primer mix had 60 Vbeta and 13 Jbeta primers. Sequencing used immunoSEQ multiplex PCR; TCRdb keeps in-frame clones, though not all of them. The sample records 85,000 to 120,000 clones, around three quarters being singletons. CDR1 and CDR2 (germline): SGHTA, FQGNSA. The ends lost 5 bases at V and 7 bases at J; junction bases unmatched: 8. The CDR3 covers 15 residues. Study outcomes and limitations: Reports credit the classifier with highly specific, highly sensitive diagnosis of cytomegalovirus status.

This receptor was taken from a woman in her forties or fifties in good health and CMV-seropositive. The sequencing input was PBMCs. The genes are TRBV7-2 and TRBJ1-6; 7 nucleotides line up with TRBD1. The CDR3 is CASSDTGVGNSPLHF. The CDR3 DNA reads TGTGCCAGCAGCGATACAGGGGTCGGGAATTCACCCCTCCACTTT.